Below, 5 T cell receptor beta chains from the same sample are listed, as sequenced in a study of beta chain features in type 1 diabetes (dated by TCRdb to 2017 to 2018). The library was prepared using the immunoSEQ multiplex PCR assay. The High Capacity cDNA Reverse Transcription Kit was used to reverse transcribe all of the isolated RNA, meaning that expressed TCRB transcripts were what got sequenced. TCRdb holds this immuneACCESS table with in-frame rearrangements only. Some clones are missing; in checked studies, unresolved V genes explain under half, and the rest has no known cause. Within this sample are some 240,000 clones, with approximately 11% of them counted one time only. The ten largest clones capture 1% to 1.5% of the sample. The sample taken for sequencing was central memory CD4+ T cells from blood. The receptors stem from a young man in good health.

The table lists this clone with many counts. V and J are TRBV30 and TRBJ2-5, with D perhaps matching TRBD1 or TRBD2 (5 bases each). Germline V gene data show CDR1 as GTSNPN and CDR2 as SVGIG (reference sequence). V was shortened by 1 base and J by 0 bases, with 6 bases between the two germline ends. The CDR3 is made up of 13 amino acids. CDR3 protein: CAWSGGYQETQYF. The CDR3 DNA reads TGTGCCTGGAGTGGGGGGTACCAAGAGACCCAGTACTTC.

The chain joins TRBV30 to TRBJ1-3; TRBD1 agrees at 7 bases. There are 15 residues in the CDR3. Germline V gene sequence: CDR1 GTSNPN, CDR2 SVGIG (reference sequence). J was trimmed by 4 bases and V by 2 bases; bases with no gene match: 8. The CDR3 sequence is CAWSTGQALGNTIYF. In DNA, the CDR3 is TGTGCCTGGAGTACCGGACAGGCTTTGGGAAACACCATATATTTT.

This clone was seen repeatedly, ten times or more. CDR3 sequence: CASSSPSTGGQETQYF. The CDR3 bases are TGTGCCAGCAGTTCACCTTCGACAGGGGGTCAAGAGACCCAGTACTTC. V gene TRBV6-6 combines with J gene TRBJ2-5; 9 nucleotides align to TRBD1. The CDR3 contains 16 residues. The germline V gene has CDR1 MNHNY and CDR2 SVGAGI (reference sequence). Trimming took 4 bases from V and 2 from J; bases not matched to a gene: 8.

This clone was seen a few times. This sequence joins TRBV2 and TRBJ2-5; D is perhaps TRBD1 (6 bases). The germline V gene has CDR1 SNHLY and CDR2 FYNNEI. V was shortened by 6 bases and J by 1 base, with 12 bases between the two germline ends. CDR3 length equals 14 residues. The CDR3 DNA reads TGTGCCAGCAGCCTACAGGGAACCCAAGAGACCCAGTACTTC. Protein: CASSLQGTQETQYF.

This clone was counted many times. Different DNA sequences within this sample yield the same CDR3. DNA of the CDR3: TGTGCCAGCAGCTTAGGGGCCTCTGGGGCCAACGTCCTGACTTTC. This codes for CASSLGASGANVLTF. The gene calls are TRBV5-6 and TRBJ2-6, with D perhaps TRBD1 (5 bases). Germline CDR1 reads SGHDT; CDR2 reads YYEEEE. Trimming took off 2 bases at V and 0 bases at J, with 6 bases between the two ends. CDR3 length: 15 residues.